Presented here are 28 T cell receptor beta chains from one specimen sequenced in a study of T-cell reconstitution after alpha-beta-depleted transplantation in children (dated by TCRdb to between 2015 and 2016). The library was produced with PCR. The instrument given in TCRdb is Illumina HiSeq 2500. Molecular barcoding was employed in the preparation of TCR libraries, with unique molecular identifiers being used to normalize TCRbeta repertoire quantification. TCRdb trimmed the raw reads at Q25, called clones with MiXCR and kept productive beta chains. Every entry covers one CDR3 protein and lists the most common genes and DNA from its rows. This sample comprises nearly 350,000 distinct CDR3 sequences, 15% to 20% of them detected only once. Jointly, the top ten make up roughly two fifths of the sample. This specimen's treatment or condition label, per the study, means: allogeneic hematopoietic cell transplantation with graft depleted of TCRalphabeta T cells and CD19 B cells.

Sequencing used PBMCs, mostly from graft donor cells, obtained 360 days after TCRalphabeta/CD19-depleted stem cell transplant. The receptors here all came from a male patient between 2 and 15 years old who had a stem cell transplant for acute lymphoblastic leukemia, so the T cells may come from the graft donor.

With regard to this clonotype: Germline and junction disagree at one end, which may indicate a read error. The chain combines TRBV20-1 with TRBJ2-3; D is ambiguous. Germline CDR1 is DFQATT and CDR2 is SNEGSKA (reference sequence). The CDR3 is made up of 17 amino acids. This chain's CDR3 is CCARDRERAHRTDTQYF. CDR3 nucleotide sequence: TGCTGTGCTAGAGATCGCGAGCGAGCGCACCGCACAGATACGCAGTATTTT.

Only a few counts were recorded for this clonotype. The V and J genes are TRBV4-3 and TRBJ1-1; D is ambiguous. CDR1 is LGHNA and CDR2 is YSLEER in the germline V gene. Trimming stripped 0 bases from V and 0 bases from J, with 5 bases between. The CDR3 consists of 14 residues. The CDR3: CASSQDTMNTEAFF. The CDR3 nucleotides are TGCGCCAGCAGCCAAGACACCATGAACACTGAAGCTTTCTTT.

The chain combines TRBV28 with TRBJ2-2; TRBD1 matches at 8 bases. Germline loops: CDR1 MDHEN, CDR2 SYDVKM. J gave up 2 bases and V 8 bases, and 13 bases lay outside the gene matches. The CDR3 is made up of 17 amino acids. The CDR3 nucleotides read TGTGCCAGCTTTCCAACAGGGGGGACAGGCAACACCGGGGAGCTGTTTTTT. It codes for CASFPTGGTGNTGELFF.

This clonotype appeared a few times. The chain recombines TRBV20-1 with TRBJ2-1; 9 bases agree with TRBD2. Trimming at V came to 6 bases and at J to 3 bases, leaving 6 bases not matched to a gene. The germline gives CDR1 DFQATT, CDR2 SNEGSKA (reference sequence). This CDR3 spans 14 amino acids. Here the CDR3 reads CSAVAGAYYNEQFF. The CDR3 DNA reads TGCAGTGCCGTAGCGGGAGCCTACTACAATGAGCAGTTCTTC.

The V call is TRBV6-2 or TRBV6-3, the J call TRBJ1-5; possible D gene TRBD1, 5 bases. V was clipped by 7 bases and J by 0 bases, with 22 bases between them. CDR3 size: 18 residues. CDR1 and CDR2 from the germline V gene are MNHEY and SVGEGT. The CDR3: CASTPDGFGAYSNQPQHF. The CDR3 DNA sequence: TGTGCCAGCACTCCTGACGGATTTGGGGCCTATAGCAATCAGCCCCAGCATTTT.

CDR3 amino acids: CASSGNAGYGYTF. The CDR3 DNA follows: TGTGCCAGCAGTGGGAACGCCGGTTATGGCTACACCTTC. The chain is built from TRBV12-3 or TRBV12-4 and TRBJ1-2; D is undetermined. Trimming stripped 5 bases from V and 5 bases from J, with 12 bases between. CDR3 length: 13 amino acids.

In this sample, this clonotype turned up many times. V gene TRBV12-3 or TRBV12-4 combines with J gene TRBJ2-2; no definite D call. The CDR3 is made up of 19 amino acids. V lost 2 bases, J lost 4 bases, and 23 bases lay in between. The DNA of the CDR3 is TGTGCCAGCAGTTTACAGTTACGAGGATTCGATCGTGTCACCGGGGAGCTGTTTTTT. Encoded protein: CASSLQLRGFDRVTGELFF.

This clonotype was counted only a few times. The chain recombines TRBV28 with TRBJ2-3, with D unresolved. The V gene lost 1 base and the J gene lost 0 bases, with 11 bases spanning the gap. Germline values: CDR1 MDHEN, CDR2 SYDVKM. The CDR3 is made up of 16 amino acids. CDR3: CASSLFWAASTDTQYF. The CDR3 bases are TGTGCCAGCAGTTTATTCTGGGCGGCAAGCACAGATACGCAGTATTTT.

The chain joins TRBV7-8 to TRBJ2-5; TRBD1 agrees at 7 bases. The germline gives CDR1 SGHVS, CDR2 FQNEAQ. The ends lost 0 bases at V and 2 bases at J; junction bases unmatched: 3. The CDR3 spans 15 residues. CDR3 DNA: TGTGCCAGCAGCTTAGCGGGACAGCGGCAAGAGACCCAGTACTTC. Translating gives CASSLAGQRQETQYF.

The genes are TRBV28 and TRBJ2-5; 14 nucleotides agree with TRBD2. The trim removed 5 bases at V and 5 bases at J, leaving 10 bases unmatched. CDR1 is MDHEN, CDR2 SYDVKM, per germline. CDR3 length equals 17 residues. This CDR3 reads CASSPRTSGRMGETQYF. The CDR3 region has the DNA TGTGCCAGCAGTCCCCGGACTAGCGGGAGGATGGGGGAGACCCAGTACTTC.

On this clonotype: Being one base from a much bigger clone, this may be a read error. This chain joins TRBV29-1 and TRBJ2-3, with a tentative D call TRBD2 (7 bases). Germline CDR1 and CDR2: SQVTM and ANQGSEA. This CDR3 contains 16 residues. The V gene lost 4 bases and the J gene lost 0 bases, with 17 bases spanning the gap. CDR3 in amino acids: CSVAVGGDTSTDTQYF. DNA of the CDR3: TGCAGCGTTGCCGTGGGAGGGGACACTAGCACAGATACGCAGTATTTT.

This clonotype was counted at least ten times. The CDR3 coding sequence is TGTGCCAGCAGTGAACAGGGTACAGATACGCAGTATTTT. Protein: CASSEQGTDTQYF. The V call is TRBV2, the J call TRBJ2-3, with D tentatively TRBD1 (5 bases). The CDR3 consists of 13 residues. Looked up from germline, CDR1 is SNHLY and CDR2 is FYNNEI. Trimming pared 2 bases from V and 3 bases from J, leaving 6 bases between.

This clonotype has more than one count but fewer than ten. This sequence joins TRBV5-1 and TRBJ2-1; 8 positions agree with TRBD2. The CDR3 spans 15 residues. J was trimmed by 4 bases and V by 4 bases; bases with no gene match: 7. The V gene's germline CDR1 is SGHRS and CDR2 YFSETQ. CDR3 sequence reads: CASSGIAGIYNEQFF. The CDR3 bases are TGCGCCAGCAGCGGAATAGCGGGAATATACAATGAGCAGTTCTTC.

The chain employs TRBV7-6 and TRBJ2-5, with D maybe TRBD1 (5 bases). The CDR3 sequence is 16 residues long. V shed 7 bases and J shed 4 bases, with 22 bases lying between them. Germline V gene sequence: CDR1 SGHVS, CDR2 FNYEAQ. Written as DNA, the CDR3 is TGTGCCAGCACCCAAGCCTTCAGGTCAAGGGGAGAGACCCAGTACTTC. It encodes CASTQAFRSRGETQYF.

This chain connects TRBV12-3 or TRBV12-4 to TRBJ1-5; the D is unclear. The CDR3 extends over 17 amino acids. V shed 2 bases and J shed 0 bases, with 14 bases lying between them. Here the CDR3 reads CASSLKAQANSNQPQHF. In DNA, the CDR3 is TGTGCCAGCAGTTTAAAGGCCCAAGCAAATAGCAATCAGCCCCAGCATTTT.

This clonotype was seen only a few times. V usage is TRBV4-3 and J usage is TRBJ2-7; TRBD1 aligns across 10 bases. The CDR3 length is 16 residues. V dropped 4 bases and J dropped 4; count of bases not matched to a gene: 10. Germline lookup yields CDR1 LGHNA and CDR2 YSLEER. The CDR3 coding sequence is TGCGCCAGCAGCCCCCGGTTGGACAGGGGGGCGTACGAGCAGTACTTC. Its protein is CASSPRLDRGAYEQYF.

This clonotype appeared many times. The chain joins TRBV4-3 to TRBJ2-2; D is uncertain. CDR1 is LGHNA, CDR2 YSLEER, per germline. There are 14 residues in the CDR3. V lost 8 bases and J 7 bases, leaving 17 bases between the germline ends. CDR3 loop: CASGVSPDFGELFF. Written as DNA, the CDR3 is TGCGCCAGCGGGGTTAGTCCTGACTTCGGGGAGCTGTTTTTT.

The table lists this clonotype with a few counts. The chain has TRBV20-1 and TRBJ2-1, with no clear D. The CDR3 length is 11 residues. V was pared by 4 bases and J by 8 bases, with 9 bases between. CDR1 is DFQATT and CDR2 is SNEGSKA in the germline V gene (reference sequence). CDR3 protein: CSATRADEQFF. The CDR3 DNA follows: TGCAGTGCTACTCGAGCAGATGAGCAGTTCTTC.

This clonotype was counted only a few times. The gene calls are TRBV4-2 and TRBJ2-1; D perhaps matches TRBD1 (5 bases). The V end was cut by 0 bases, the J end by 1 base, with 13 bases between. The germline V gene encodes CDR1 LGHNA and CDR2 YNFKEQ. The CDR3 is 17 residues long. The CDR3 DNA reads TGTGCCAGCAGCCAAGACAAGGGGCACCCGTCCTACAATGAGCAGTTCTTC. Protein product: CASSQDKGHPSYNEQFF.

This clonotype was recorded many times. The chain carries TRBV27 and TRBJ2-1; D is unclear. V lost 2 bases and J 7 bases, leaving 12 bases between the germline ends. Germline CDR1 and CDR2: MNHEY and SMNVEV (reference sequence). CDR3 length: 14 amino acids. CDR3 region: CASSLLPRWNEQFF. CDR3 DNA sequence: TGTGCCAGCAGTTTACTCCCCCGGTGGAATGAGCAGTTCTTC.

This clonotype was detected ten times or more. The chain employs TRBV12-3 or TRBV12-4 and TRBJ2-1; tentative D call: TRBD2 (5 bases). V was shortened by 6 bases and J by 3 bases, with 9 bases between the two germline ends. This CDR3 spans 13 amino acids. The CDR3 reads CASRPSGYNEQFF. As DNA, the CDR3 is TGTGCCAGCAGACCCAGCGGCTACAATGAGCAGTTCTTC.

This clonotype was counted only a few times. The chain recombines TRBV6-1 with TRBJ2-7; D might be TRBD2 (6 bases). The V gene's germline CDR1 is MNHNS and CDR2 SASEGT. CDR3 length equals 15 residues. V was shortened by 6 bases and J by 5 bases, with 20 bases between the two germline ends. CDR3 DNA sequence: TGTGCCAGCAGCCCGATAGCGGTAATCTACCACGAGCAGTACTTC. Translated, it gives CASSPIAVIYHEQYF.

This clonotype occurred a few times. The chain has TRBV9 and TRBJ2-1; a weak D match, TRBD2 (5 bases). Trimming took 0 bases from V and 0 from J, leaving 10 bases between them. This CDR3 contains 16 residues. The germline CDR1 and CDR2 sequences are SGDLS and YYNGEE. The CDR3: CASSVVSGFSYNEQFF. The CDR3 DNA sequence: TGTGCCAGCAGCGTAGTAAGCGGATTCTCCTACAATGAGCAGTTCTTC.

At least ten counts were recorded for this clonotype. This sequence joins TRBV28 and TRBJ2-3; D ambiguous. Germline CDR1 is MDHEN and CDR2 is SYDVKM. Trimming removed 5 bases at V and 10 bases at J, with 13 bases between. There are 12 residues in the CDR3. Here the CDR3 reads CASSRAFGAQYF. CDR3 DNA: TGTGCCAGCAGTCGAGCCTTCGGTGCGCAGTATTTT.

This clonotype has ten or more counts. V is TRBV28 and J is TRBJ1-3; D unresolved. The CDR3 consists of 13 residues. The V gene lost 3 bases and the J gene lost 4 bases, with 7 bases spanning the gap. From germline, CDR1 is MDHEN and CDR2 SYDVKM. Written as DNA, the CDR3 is TGTGCCAGCAGTTTGAGAGCAGGAAACACCATATATTTT. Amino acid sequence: CASSLRAGNTIYF.

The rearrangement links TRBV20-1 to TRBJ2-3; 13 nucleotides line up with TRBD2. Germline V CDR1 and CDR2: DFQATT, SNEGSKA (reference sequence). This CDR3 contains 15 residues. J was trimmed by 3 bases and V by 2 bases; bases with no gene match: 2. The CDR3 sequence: CSARMTSGRTDTQYF. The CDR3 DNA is TGCAGTGCTAGAATGACTAGCGGGAGGACAGATACGCAGTATTTT.

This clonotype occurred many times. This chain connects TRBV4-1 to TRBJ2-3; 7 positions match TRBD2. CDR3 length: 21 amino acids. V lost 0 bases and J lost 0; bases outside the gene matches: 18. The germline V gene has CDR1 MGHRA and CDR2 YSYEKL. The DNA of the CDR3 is TGCGCCAGCAGCCAAGATTGGGGCTACCGTCGACTAGCCTCTAGCACAGATACGCAGTATTTT. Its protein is CASSQDWGYRRLASSTDTQYF.

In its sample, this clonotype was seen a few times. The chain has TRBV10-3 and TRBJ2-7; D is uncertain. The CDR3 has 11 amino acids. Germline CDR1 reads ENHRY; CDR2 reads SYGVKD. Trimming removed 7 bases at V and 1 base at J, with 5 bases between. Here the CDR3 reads CAIKESYEQYF. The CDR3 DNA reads TGTGCCATCAAGGAATCCTACGAGCAGTACTTC.